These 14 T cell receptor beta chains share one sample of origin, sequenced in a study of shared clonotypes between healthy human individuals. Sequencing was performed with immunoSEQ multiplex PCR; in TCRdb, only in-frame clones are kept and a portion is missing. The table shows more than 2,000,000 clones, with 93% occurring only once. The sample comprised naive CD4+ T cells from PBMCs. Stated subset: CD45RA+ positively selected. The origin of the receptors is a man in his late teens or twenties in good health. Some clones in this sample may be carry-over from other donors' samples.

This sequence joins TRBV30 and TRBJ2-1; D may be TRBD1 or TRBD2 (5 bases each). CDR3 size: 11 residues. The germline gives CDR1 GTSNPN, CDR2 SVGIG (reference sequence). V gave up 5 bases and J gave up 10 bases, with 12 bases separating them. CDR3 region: CAWGYGTEQFF. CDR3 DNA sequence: TGTGCCTGGGGTTACGGGACGGAGCAGTTCTTC. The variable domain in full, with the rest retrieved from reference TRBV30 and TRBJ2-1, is SQTIHQWPATLVQPVGSPLSLECTVEGTSNPNLYWYRQAAGRGLQLLFYSVGIGQISSEVPQNLSASRPQDRQFILSSKKLLLSDSGFYLCAWGYGTEQFFGPGTRLTVL.

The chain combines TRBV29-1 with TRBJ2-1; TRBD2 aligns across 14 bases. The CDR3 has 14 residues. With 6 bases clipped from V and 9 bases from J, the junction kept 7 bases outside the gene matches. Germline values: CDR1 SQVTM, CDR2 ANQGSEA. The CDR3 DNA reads TGCAGCGTGACCGGGACTAGCGGGAGTGGTGAGCAGTTCTTC. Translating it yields CSVTGTSGSGEQFF.

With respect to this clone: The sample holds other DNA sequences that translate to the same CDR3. The CDR3 DNA reads TGTGCCAGCAGTTTGGGGGGGACAAGAAACACCATATATTTT. This codes for CASSLGGTRNTIYF. The V call is TRBV28, the J call TRBJ1-3; D possibly corresponds to TRBD1 (6 bases). The CDR3 covers 14 residues. Trimming took off 3 bases at V and 5 bases at J, with 11 bases between the two ends. CDR1 MDHEN and CDR2 SYDVKM come from the germline V gene.

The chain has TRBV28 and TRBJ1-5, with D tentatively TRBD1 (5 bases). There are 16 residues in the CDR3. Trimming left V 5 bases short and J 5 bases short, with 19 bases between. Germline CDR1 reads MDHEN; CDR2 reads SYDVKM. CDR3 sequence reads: CASSPRQRGLYQPQHF. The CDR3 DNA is TGTGCCAGCAGTCCGAGGCAGAGGGGTTTGTATCAGCCCCAGCATTTT.

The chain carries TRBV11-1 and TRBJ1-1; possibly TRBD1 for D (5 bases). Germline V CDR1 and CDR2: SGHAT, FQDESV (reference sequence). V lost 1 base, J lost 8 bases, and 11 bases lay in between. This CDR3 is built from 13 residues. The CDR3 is CASSLGFGGEAFF. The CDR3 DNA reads TGTGCCAGCAGCTTAGGGTTCGGGGGAGAAGCTTTCTTT.

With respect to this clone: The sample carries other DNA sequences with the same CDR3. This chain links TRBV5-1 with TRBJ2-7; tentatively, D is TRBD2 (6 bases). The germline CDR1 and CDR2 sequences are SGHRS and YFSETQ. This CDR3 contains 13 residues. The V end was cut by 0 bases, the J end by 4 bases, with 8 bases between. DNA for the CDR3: TGCGCCAGCAGCTTGGTTGCGGGGTACGAGCAGTACTTC. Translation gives CASSLVAGYEQYF.

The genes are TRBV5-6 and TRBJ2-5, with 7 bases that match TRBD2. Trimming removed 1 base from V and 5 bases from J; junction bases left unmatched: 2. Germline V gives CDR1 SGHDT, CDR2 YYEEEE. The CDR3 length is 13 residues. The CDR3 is CASSLPAGETQYF. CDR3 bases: TGTGCCAGCAGCTTGCCAGCGGGGGAGACCCAGTACTTC. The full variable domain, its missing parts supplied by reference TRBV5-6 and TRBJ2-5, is DAGVTQSPTHLIKTRGQQVTLRCSPKSGHDTVSWYQQALGQGPQFIFQYYEEEERQRGNFPDRFSGHQFPNYSSELNVNALLLGDSALYLCASSLPAGETQYFGPGTRLLVL.

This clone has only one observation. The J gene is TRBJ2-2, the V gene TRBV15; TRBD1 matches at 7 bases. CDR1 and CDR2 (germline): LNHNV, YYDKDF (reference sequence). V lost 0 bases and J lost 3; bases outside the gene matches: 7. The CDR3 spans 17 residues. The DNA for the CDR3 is TGTGCCACCAGCAGAGATAAGCCAGGGGGAGACACCGGGGAGCTGTTTTTT. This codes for CATSRDKPGGDTGELFF. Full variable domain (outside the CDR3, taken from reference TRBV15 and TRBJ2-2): DAMVIQNPRYQVTQFGKPVTLSCSQTLNHNVMYWYQQKSSQAPKLLFHYYDKDFNNEADTPDNFQSRRPNTSFCFLDIRSPGLGDTAMYLCATSRDKPGGDTGELFFGEGSRLTVL.

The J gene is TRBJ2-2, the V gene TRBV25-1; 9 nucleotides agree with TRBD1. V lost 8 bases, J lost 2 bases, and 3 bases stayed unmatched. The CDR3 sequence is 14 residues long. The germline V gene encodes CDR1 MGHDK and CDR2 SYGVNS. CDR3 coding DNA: TGTGCCAGCGGGGACAGGGACAACACCGGGGAGCTGTTTTTT. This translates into CASGDRDNTGELFF. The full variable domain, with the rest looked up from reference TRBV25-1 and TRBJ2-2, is EADIYQTPRYLVIGTGKKITLECSQTMGHDKMYWYQQDPGMELHLIHYSYGVNSTEKGDLSSESTVSRIRTEHFPLTLESARPSHTSQYLCASGDRDNTGELFFGEGSRLTVL.

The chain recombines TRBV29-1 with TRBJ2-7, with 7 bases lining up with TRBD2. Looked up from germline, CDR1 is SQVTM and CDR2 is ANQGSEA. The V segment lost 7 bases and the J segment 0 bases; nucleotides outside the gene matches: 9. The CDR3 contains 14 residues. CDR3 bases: TGCAGCGCAATACTAGCGAGAAGCTCCTACGAGCAGTACTTC. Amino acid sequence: CSAILARSSYEQYF.

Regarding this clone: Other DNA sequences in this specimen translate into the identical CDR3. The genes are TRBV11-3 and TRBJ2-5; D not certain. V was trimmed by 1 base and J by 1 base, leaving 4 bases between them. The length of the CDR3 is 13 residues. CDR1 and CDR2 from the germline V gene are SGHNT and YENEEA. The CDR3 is CASSLGPQETQYF. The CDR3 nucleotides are TGTGCCAGCAGCTTAGGCCCCCAAGAGACCCAGTACTTC.

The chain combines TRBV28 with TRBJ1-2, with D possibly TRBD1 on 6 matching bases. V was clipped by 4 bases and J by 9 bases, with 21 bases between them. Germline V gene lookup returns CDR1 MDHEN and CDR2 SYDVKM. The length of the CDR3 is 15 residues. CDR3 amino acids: CASSSGALQGMRYTF. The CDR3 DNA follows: TGTGCCAGCAGTTCAGGCGCTTTGCAGGGGATGCGCTACACCTTC.

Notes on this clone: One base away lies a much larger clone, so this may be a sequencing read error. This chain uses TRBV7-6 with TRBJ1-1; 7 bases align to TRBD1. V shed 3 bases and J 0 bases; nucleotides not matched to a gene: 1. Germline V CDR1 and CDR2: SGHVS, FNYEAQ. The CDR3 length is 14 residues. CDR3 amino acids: CASSLDRMNTEAFF. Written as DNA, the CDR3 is TGTGCCAGCAGCTTGGACAGGATGAACACTGAAGCTTTCTTT.

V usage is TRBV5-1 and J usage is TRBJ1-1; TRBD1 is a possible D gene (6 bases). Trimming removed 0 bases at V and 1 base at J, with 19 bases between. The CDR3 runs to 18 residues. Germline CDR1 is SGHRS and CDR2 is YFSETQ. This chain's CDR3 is CASSLGSALGGANTEAFF. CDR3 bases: TGCGCCAGCAGCTTGGGGTCTGCTTTGGGGGGCGCGAACACTGAAGCTTTCTTT.